This TCR beta chain was documented in a study of cytomegalovirus exposure and HLA in healthy donors. Whole-study results and caveats: A later analysis showed that HLA-associated TCR beta chains had undergone more clonal expansion than equally common others. In vitro confirmation showed a few CMV-associated chains to be CMV antigen specific. The authors enumerated some 170 TCR beta chains as linked to cytomegalovirus. In a later analysis, at a false discovery rate of 0.05, 15,000 to 20,000 TCR beta sequences matched HLA alleles.

CDR3 length: 15 residues. Germline V gene sequence: CDR1 MDHEN, CDR2 SYDVKM. The J segment lost 4 bases and the V segment lost 2 bases, leaving 4 bases of the junction unmatched. The PCR was carried out with 60 Vbeta primers and 13 Jbeta primers. The assay was immunoSEQ multiplex PCR, and TCRdb's table has in-frame clones only and misses some. The sample lists about 130,000 clones; nearly 80% were seen once. As regards this clone: The antigen is undetermined.

The rearrangement uses TRBV28 and TRBJ2-2; TRBD2 agrees at 7 bases. Sequencing used PBMCs. The source of this sequence is a young man in good health and CMV-seronegative. CDR3 amino acids: CASSLGGVGTGELFF. The CDR3 DNA reads as TGTGCCAGCAGTTTAGGGGGGGTCGGCACCGGGGAGCTGTTTTTT.